One and the same sample provided the 18 T cell receptor beta chains below, sequenced in a study of blood T cell repertoires in COVID-19. Profiled with immunoSEQ multiplex PCR; TCRdb holds only in-frame clones, not every one. This repertoire shows 200,000 to 250,000 clones, roughly four fifths found once; its top ten account for just under 7.5%. The sample comprised peripheral blood. These receptors all stem from a woman aged 45 to 65 with acute or convalescent COVID-19.

CDR3 residues: CASSQDRGDSPLHF. The CDR3 nucleotides are TGTGCCAGCAGCCAGGACAGGGGGGATTCACCCCTCCACTTT. V and J are TRBV3-1 (or the pseudogene TRBV3-2) and TRBJ1-6, with TRBD1 matching 10 bases. The CDR3 runs to 14 residues. Germline CDR1 is LGHDT and CDR2 is YNNKEL (reference sequence). The junction had 1 base not matched to a gene; V was cut back by 3 bases and J by 8 bases.

The chain joins TRBV3-1 (or the pseudogene TRBV3-2) to TRBJ1-4, with D unresolved. Looked up from germline, CDR1 is LGHDT and CDR2 is YNNKEL (reference sequence). The CDR3 runs 15 residues. V lost 2 bases and J 0 bases, leaving 7 bases between the germline ends. The CDR3 protein is CASSQFESTNEKLFF. In DNA form, the CDR3 reads TGTGCCAGCAGCCAATTCGAGTCAACTAATGAAAAACTGTTTTTT.

The genes are TRBV18 and TRBJ2-7; TRBD2 matches at 12 bases. CDR1 KGHSH and CDR2 LQKENI come from the germline V gene. After removal of 3 bases from V and 4 bases from J, the junction contained 4 bases not matched to a gene. This CDR3 region has 15 residues. DNA for the CDR3: TGTGCCAGCTCACCCCTCGGGACTAGCGGGTACGAGCAGTACTTC. It specifies CASSPLGTSGYEQYF.

The chain carries TRBV7-9 and TRBJ1-1, with D maybe TRBD1 (5 bases). This CDR3 is built from 11 residues. Germline V gives CDR1 SEHNR, CDR2 FQNEAQ (reference sequence). Trimming cost V 3 bases and J 8 bases, with 7 bases left between them. This chain's CDR3 is CASSFGGEAFF. The CDR3 nucleotides are TGTGCCAGCAGCTTTGGGGGGGAAGCTTTCTTT.

J is TRBJ2-1 and V is TRBV28, with D maybe TRBD1 (6 bases). The CDR3 covers 16 residues. Germline V gives CDR1 MDHEN, CDR2 SYDVKM. V was clipped by 3 bases and J by 0 bases, with 12 bases between them. The CDR3 here is CASSFPGARSYNEQFF. The CDR3 nucleotides read TGTGCCAGCAGTTTCCCAGGGGCCCGCTCCTACAATGAGCAGTTCTTC. Drawing the rest from reference TRBV28 and TRBJ2-1, the complete variable domain is DVKVTQSSRYLVKRTGEKVFLECVQDMDHENMFWYRQDPGLGLRLIYFSYDVKMKEKGDIPEGYSVSREKKERFSLILESASTNQTSMYLCASSFPGARSYNEQFFGPGTRLTVL.

On this clone itself: Since the CDR3 does not end with the conserved phenylalanine or tryptophan, this likely comes from a read error. The gene calls are TRBV30 and TRBJ1-2; the match to TRBD1 covers 8 bases. The CDR3 consists of 13 residues. V dropped 2 bases and J dropped 5; count of bases not matched to a gene: 4. Germline V gene lookup returns CDR1 GTSNPN and CDR2 SVGIG (reference sequence). The CDR3 sequence: CAWSFTGGYGYTS. In DNA form, the CDR3 reads TGTGCCTGGAGTTTCACAGGGGGTTATGGCTACACCTCC.

The genes are TRBV6-5 and TRBJ1-3; 8 bases map to TRBD1. This CDR3 has 13 amino acids. CDR1 MNHEY and CDR2 SVGAGI come from the germline V gene. V was clipped by 7 bases and J by 8 bases; unmatched bases: 7. CDR3 protein: CASTRTGTDTIYF. DNA for the CDR3: TGTGCCAGCACCCGGACAGGGACGGACACCATATATTTT.

This chain joins TRBV27 and TRBJ1-3, with TRBD1 matching over 8 bases. Trimming removed 6 bases from V and 5 bases from J; junction bases left unmatched: 6. The CDR3 is 14 amino acids. The V gene's germline CDR1 is MNHEY and CDR2 SMNVEV (reference sequence). CDR3 sequence: CASRLRGQRNTIYF. As DNA, the CDR3 is TGTGCCAGCAGGCTCAGGGGGCAAAGAAACACCATATATTTT.

The chain employs TRBV12-3 or TRBV12-4 and TRBJ2-5; no clear D. The CDR3 runs 13 residues. V lost 6 bases to trimming and J lost 3 bases, with 11 bases between them. The CDR3 region is CASSLNSKETQYF. Written as DNA, the CDR3 is TGTGCCAGCAGCCTTAACAGCAAAGAGACCCAGTACTTC.

This chain joins TRBV18 and TRBJ1-5, with D possibly being TRBD1 (5 bases). The germline V gene encodes CDR1 KGHSH and CDR2 LQKENI. The CDR3 loop spans 14 amino acids. V lost 2 bases, J lost 7 bases, and 12 bases lay in between. CDR3 in amino acids: CASSPGGGLQPQHF. In DNA form, the CDR3 reads TGTGCCAGCTCACCAGGGGGAGGTCTACAGCCCCAGCATTTT.

The rearrangement links TRBV21-1 to TRBJ2-1; the table's D call, TRBD2, has no DNA check behind it. TRBV21-1 is described as a pseudogene. This CDR3 is built from 22 residues. CDR3 sequence reads: CASSGNRVRYNSGRYGYNEQFF. The CDR3 DNA sequence: TGTGCCAGCAGCGGAAACAGGGTCCGGTACAATAGCGGGAGATACGGGTACAATGAGCAGTTCTTC.

V gene TRBV6-6 combines with J gene TRBJ2-1; D is uncertain. Trimming stripped 2 bases from V and 5 bases from J, with 10 bases between. CDR3 length: 14 residues. Germline CDR1 MNHNY, CDR2 SVGAGI (reference sequence). The CDR3 sequence is CASSYPSLNNEQFF. CDR3 nucleotides: TGTGCCAGCAGTTACCCCTCCCTAAACAATGAGCAGTTCTTC.

The chain is built from TRBV11-3 and TRBJ2-1; 9 nucleotides line up with TRBD2. Germline CDR1 and CDR2: SGHNT and YENEEA. The CDR3 length is 15 residues. The ends lost 0 bases at V and 9 bases at J; junction bases unmatched: 6. The CDR3 is CASSLDGGRAGEQFF. CDR3 in DNA: TGTGCCAGCAGCTTAGATGGCGGGAGGGCAGGTGAGCAGTTCTTC.

This chain uses TRBV18 with TRBJ2-1; 10 bases are shared with TRBD1. Germline V CDR1 and CDR2: KGHSH, LQKENI. With V trimmed by 1 base and J by 6 bases, 6 bases remained unmatched. The CDR3 is 16 residues long. The CDR3 DNA reads as TGTGCCAGCTCACCACGGGGGACAGGGGTGGGCAATGAGCAGTTCTTC. It specifies CASSPRGTGVGNEQFF.

The V gene is TRBV3-1 (or the pseudogene TRBV3-2), the J gene TRBJ1-5, with D possibly being TRBD1 (6 bases). Looked up from germline, CDR1 is LGHDT and CDR2 is YNNKEL (reference sequence). This CDR3 has 15 amino acids. Between the trimmed V and J ends, which lost 1 base and 1 base, there was a span of 8 bases. CDR3 nucleotide sequence: TGTGCCAGCAGCCAAGGGGGGACAAGCAATCAGCCCCAGCATTTT. It specifies CASSQGGTSNQPQHF.

The genes are TRBV5-6 and TRBJ1-1; D uncertain. Looked up from germline, CDR1 is SGHDT and CDR2 is YYEEEE. This CDR3 spans 12 amino acids. Deletions cut 2 bases from V and 1 base from J, with 3 bases between. The CDR3 DNA is TGTGCCAGCAGCTTCAAGAACACTGAAGCTTTCTTT. It codes for CASSFKNTEAFF. The variable domain in full, with the rest retrieved from reference TRBV5-6 and TRBJ1-1, is DAGVTQSPTHLIKTRGQQVTLRCSPKSGHDTVSWYQQALGQGPQFIFQYYEEEERQRGNFPDRFSGHQFPNYSSELNVNALLLGDSALYLCASSFKNTEAFFGQGTRLTVV.

The chain carries TRBV11-2 and TRBJ1-4; no reliable D call. V lost 5 bases, J lost 0 bases, and 7 bases lay in between. This CDR3 is built from 14 residues. Germline V CDR1 and CDR2: SGHAT, FQNNGV. CDR3 nucleotide sequence: TGTGCCAGCAGCCCCCCCGCAACTAATGAAAAACTGTTTTTT. This sequence encodes CASSPPATNEKLFF. Variable domain in full (rest from reference TRBV11-2 and TRBJ1-4): EAGVAQSPRYKIIEKRQSVAFWCNPISGHATLYWYQQILGQGPKLLIQFQNNGVVDDSQLPKDRFSAERLKGVDSTLKIQPAKLEDSAVYLCASSPPATNEKLFFGSGTQLSVL.

The gene calls are TRBV27 and TRBJ2-7, with 8 bases lining up with TRBD2. V was clipped by 6 bases and J by 6 bases; unmatched bases: 10. Germline V lookup: CDR1 MNHEY, CDR2 SMNVEV (reference sequence). CDR3 length: 14 amino acids. This chain's CDR3 is CASSLAGSASEQYF. In DNA, the CDR3 is TGTGCCAGCAGCTTAGCGGGATCGGCATCCGAGCAGTACTTC.